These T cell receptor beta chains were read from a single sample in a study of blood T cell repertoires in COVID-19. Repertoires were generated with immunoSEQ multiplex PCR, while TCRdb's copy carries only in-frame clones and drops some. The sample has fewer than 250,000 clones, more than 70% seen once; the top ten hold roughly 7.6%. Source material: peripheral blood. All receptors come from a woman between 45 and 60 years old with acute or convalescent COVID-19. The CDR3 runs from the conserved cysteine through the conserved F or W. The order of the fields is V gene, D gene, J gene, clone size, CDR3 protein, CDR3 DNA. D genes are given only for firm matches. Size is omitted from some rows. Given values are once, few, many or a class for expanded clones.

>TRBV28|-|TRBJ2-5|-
CASGTPGVETQYF
TGTGCCAGCGGGACGCCGGGGGTGGAGACCCAGTACTTC
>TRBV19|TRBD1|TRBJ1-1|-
CASSRRQGWNTEAFF
TGTGCCAGTAGTCGACGACAGGGTTGGAACACTGAAGCTTTCTTT
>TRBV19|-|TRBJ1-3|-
CASRRAGAGNTIYF
TGTGCCAGTCGCAGGGCAGGGGCTGGAAACACCATATATTTT
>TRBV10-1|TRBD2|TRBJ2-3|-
CASSENRGGRADTQYF
TGCGCCAGCAGTGAGAATCGTGGGGGGAGGGCAGATACGCAGTATTTT
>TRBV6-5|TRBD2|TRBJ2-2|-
CASGNLAANTGELFF
TGTGCCAGCGGTAATCTAGCGGCGAACACCGGGGAGCTGTTTTTT
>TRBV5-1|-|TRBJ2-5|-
CASSFGRGETQYF
TGCGCCAGCAGCTTTGGCAGGGGAGAGACCCAGTACTTC
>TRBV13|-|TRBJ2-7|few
CASSPREENEQYF
TGTGCCAGCAGCCCAAGGGAGGAAAACGAGCAGTACTTC
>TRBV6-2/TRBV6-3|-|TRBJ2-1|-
CASSPRDEQFF
TGTGCCAGCAGTCCACGCGATGAGCAGTTCTTC
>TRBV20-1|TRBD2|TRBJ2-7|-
CSASSGRGTYEQYF
TGCAGTGCTAGTTCTGGGAGGGGAACCTACGAGCAGTACTTC
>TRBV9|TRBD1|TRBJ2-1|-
CASSDTFPLPPDRDYNEQFF
TGTGCCAGCAGCGACACATTCCCTTTGCCCCCGGACAGGGATTACAATGAGCAGTTCTTC
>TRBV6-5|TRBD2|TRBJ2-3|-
CASRYTSALGQYF
TGTGCCAGCAGGTATACTAGCGCCCTAGGGCAGTATTTT
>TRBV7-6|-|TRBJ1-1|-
CASSPRGGSSEAFF
TGTGCCAGCAGCCCCCGGGGGGGGAGCTCTGAAGCTTTCTTT
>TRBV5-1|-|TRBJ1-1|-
CASSLGWEGQDTEAFF
TGCGCCAGCAGCTTGGGGTGGGAGGGGCAGGACACTGAAGCTTTCTTT
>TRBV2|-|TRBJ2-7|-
CASRSTSRYEQYF
TGTGCCAGCAGGAGCACTAGTCGGTACGAGCAGTACTTC
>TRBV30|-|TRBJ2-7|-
CAWTQDSVTYEQYF
TGTGCCTGGACCCAAGACTCGGTAACGTACGAGCAGTACTTC
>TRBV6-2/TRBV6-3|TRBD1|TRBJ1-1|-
CASSLLTGLNTEAFF
TGTGCCAGCAGCCTACTGACAGGGCTGAACACTGAAGCTTTCTTT
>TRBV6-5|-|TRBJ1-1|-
CASAAVGGTEAFF
TGTGCCAGCGCTGCGGTCGGGGGCACTGAAGCTTTCTTT